This T cell receptor beta chain was sequenced during a study of blood T cell repertoires in COVID-19. The CDR3 is made up of 14 amino acids. Germline-derived CDR1 and CDR2 are SGHDT and YYEEEE. Trimming took 4 bases from V and 4 from J; bases not matched to a gene: 5. TCRdb keeps only in-frame clones here, not all; method: immunoSEQ multiplex PCR. The sample carries 110,000 to 150,000 clones, about 80% recorded once. The source material was peripheral blood. The origin of this receptor is an older man who had recovered from COVID-19. The V gene is TRBV5-6, the J gene TRBJ1-5; TRBD1 aligns across 7 bases. CDR3 sequence: CASSPYRGNQPQHF. CDR3 DNA: TGTGCCAGCAGCCCCTACAGGGGAAATCAGCCCCAGCATTTT.